This T cell receptor (beta chain) comes out of a study of T cells in Graves' hyperthyroidism and ophthalmopathy. Study outcomes and limitations: Ophthalmopathy was separated from stable hyperthyroidism by a 13 V-J model. Most thyroid clonotypes that were expanded above 0.001 also turned up in blood.

TCR beta CDR3 regions were amplified from RNA transcripts. HTBI primers were the set used in a first-round RT-PCR of the TCR CDR3. TCRdb reprocessed the multiplex PCR reads via MiXCR and lists one record per CDR3 protein. This sample has around 600,000 distinct CDR3 sequences, with 15% to 18% found just once. In this sample, this clonotype turned up many times. Its specificity is not known. The CDR3 length is 15 residues. With 5 bases removed from V and 4 bases from J, the gap between germline ends came to 18 bases. Germline V gene sequence: CDR1 MNHEY, CDR2 SMNVEV (reference sequence). The authors deemed Graves' hyperthyroidism stable absent ophthalmopathy progression within 18 months. This sample holds PBMCs from 8 to 10 ml fresh peripheral blood.

Sequenced input: blood. The J gene is TRBJ2-7, the V gene TRBV27; D call uncertain. This clonotype originated in a woman between 25 and 40 years old with Graves' hyperthyroidism. The CDR3 sequence is CASSREGVDSYEQYF. The CDR3 coding sequence is TGTGCCAGCAGTCGCGAAGGCGTCGACTCTTACGAGCAGTACTTC.